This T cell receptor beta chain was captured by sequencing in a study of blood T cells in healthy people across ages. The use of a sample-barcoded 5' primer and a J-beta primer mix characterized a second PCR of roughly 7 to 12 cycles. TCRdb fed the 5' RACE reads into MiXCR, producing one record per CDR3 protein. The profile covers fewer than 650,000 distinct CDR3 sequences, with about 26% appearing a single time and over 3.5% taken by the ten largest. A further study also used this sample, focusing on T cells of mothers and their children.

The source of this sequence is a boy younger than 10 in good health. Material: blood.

CDR3 sequence: CSAEASGGAYEQYF. The CDR3 bases are TGCAGTGCGGAAGCTAGCGGGGGGGCTTACGAGCAGTACTTC. This rearrangement joins TRBV20-1 to TRBJ2-5, with 12 bases aligning to TRBD2. The J call is doubtful: the DNA matches TRBJ2-7 better. Germline V gene lookup returns CDR1 DFQATT and CDR2 SNEGSKA (reference sequence). This CDR3 is built from 14 residues.